The 2 T cell receptor beta chains below all came from one sample that was sequenced in a study of cytomegalovirus exposure and HLA in healthy donors. PCR primers comprised 60 Vbeta and 13 Jbeta primers. Only in-frame clones appear in the TCRdb table, and some are missing; sequencing was by immunoSEQ multiplex PCR. The data show about 150,000 clones, with approximately 78% seen just once and about 8.1% held by the top ten. Sequenced: PBMCs. These receptors originate from a woman aged 50 to 60 in good health and CMV-seropositive.

The gene calls are TRBV5-1 and TRBJ2-6, with a possible D match to TRBD1 (6 bases). V was shortened by 0 bases and J by 0 bases, with 13 bases between the two germline ends. Germline V CDR1 and CDR2: SGHRS, YFSETQ. The CDR3 covers 18 residues. CDR3 nucleotide sequence: TGCGCCAGCAGCTTGGAACAGGGCGGGTTCTCTGGGGCCAACGTCCTGACTTTC. This encodes CASSLEQGGFSGANVLTF.

A few counts support this clone. The V gene is TRBV5-6, the J gene TRBJ1-3, with unresolved D. Trimming cost V 4 bases and J 3 bases, with 17 bases left between them. CDR1 and CDR2 from the germline V gene are SGHDT and YYEEEE. This CDR3 comprises 16 residues. CDR3 sequence reads: CASSTTMEGIGNTIYF. In nucleotides, the CDR3 is TGTGCCAGCAGCACCACTATGGAGGGAATTGGAAACACCATATATTTT.